The clone carrying this TCR beta chain was counted only a few times. These data originate in a study of identical twins. Template switching added a universal primer binding site, and final cDNA carried unique molecular identifiers. MiXCR, applied by TCRdb to the 5' RACE reads, yields one record per CDR3 protein. In the table there are 200,000 to 250,000 distinct CDR3 sequences, more than 12% of which are singletons. Trimming cost V 5 bases and J 5 bases; bases outside gene matches: 8. The germline gives CDR1 PRHDT, CDR2 FYEKMQ (reference sequence). The CDR3 sequence is 15 residues long. The chain recombines TRBV13 with TRBJ2-5, with 10 positions matching TRBD2. Sequencing was performed on memory (CD45RO+) T cells sorted from blood. This receptor was identified in a woman younger than 30 in good health. The CDR3 loop reads CASSNSGGAGETQYF. The CDR3 DNA sequence: TGTGCCAGCAGCAACAGCGGGGGGGCCGGGGAGACCCAGTACTTC.